A selection of T cell receptor beta chains follows, all from one sample in a study of blood T cell repertoires in COVID-19. Repertoires were generated with immunoSEQ multiplex PCR, while TCRdb's copy carries only in-frame clones and drops some. The table shows about 300,000 clones, with approximately 89% occurring only once. The sample taken for sequencing was peripheral blood. Receptors were obtained from a woman aged 25 to 39 with COVID-19, enrolled during active disease. Each CDR3 is given with its conserved first and last residue. Each record gives: clone size, D gene, J gene, V gene, CDR3 protein, CDR3 DNA. A D gene is named only where the DNA matches it firmly. Clone size is not always given. Where it is, it says once, few, many or a class for expanded clones.

size: NA; D: NA; J: TRBJ1-2; V: TRBV6-5; CDR3: CASSYSGGANYGYTF; DNA: TGTGCCAGCAGTTATTCCGGGGGAGCAAACTATGGCTACACCTTC
size: NA; D: NA; J: TRBJ2-1; V: TRBV28; CDR3: CASSSGGSNEQFF; DNA: TGTGCCAGCAGTTCCGGGGGATCAAATGAGCAGTTCTTC
size: NA; D: NA; J: TRBJ2-1; V: TRBV5-1; CDR3: CASSGGSGEGEQFF; DNA: TGCGCCAGCAGCGGGGGGAGCGGAGAGGGCGAGCAGTTCTTC
size: NA; D: TRBD2; J: TRBJ2-1; V: TRBV7-3; CDR3: CASSGTIYNEQFF; DNA: TGTGCCAGCAGCGGGACTATTTACAATGAGCAGTTCTTC
size: NA; D: TRBD1; J: TRBJ1-2; V: TRBV2; CDR3: CATWTGDYGYTF; DNA: TGTGCCACGTGGACAGGGGACTATGGCTACACCTTC
size: NA; D: NA; J: TRBJ1-5; V: TRBV30; CDR3: CAWRGASNQPQHF; DNA: TGTGCCTGGAGGGGGGCTAGCAATCAGCCCCAGCATTTT
size: NA; D: TRBD2; J: TRBJ2-3; V: TRBV23-1; CDR3: CASRLGTSGRNSRPDTQYF; DNA: TGCGCCAGCAGACTCGGGACTAGCGGGAGGAATTCTAGACCAGATACGCAGTATTTT
size: once; D: TRBD1; J: TRBJ1-1; V: TRBV28; CDR3: CASSSRDRGPMNTEAFF; DNA: TGTGCCAGCAGTTCCCGGGACAGGGGTCCCATGAACACTGAAGCTTTCTTT
size: NA; D: TRBD1; J: TRBJ1-4; V: TRBV5-8; CDR3: CASSPRTGRYKKLFF; DNA: TGTGCCAGCAGCCCTAGGACAGGGAGGTATAAGAAACTGTTTTTT
size: NA; D: TRBD1; J: TRBJ2-7; V: TRBV27; CDR3: CASTPGQPYGNYEQYF; DNA: TGTGCCAGCACCCCGGGACAGCCGTATGGAAACTACGAGCAGTACTTC
size: NA; D: TRBD1; J: TRBJ1-5; V: TRBV28; CDR3: CASSSTKYRGNQPQHF; DNA: TGTGCCAGCAGTTCAACCAAATACAGGGGAAATCAGCCCCAGCATTTT
size: NA; D: NA; J: TRBJ2-3; V: TRBV5-6; CDR3: CASSLGGGADTQYF; DNA: TGTGCCAGCAGCCTAGGAGGGGGCGCAGATACGCAGTATTTT
size: NA; D: TRBD1; J: TRBJ2-1; V: TRBV5-1; CDR3: CASSLTVGQGANEQFF; DNA: TGCGCCAGCAGCTTGACAGTCGGACAGGGGGCGAATGAGCAGTTCTTC
size: NA; D: TRBD2; J: TRBJ2-1; V: TRBV3-1/TRBV3-2; CDR3: CASSPGTSGSYNEQFF; DNA: TGTGCCAGCAGCCCCGGGACTAGCGGGAGTTACAATGAGCAGTTCTTC
size: NA; D: TRBD2; J: TRBJ2-7; V: TRBV4-1; CDR3: CASSLGLAGGYEQYF; DNA: TGCGCCAGCAGCCTCGGACTAGCGGGAGGCTACGAGCAGTACTTC
size: once; D: NA; J: TRBJ1-5; V: TRBV2; CDR3: CASSEGETGLLGNQPQHF; DNA: TGTGCCAGCAGTGAAGGGGAGACAGGCCTCCTGGGCAATCAGCCCCAGCATTTT
size: once; D: TRBD2; J: TRBJ2-7; V: TRBV3-1/TRBV3-2; CDR3: CASSRGGGEYEQYF; DNA: TGTGCCAGCAGCCGGGGGGGAGGAGAGTACGAGCAGTACTTC
size: NA; D: NA; J: TRBJ2-1; V: TRBV7-6; CDR3: CASSPGLSRYNEQFF; DNA: TGTGCCAGCAGCCCGGGACTTTCCCGCTACAATGAGCAGTTCTTC
size: NA; D: TRBD2; J: TRBJ2-2; V: TRBV28; CDR3: CASSLGTSGKELFF; DNA: TGTGCCAGCAGTTTAGGGACTAGCGGGAAAGAGCTGTTTTTT
size: NA; D: NA; J: TRBJ2-2; V: TRBV27; CDR3: CASRELTGELFF; DNA: TGTGCCAGCAGGGAGTTAACCGGGGAGCTGTTTTTT
size: NA; D: TRBD2; J: TRBJ2-3; V: TRBV5-1; CDR3: CASSLGTSGSTDTQYF; DNA: TGCGCCAGCAGCTTGGGGACTAGCGGGAGCACAGATACGCAGTATTTT
size: NA; D: TRBD1; J: TRBJ1-3; V: TRBV16; CDR3: CASRSTGDPGNTIYF; DNA: TGTGCCAGCAGATCGACAGGGGATCCTGGAAACACCATATATTTT
size: NA; D: NA; J: TRBJ1-4; V: TRBV7-8; CDR3: CASSRDRRQLTEKLFF; DNA: TGTGCCAGCAGCCGAGACAGGAGACAACTAACTGAAAAACTGTTTTTT
size: once; D: NA; J: TRBJ2-5; V: TRBV27; CDR3: CASRGGDWYQETQYF; DNA: TGTGCCAGCAGAGGGGGGGATTGGTACCAAGAGACCCAGTACTTC
size: many; D: TRBD2; J: TRBJ2-2; V: TRBV5-1; CDR3: CASSSNPGLAGKGELFF; DNA: TGCGCCAGCAGCTCTAACCCGGGACTAGCGGGAAAGGGGGAGCTGTTTTTT
size: NA; D: TRBD2; J: TRBJ2-7; V: TRBV19; CDR3: CASRVQAGPNYEQYF; DNA: TGTGCCAGTAGAGTACAAGCGGGACCGAACTACGAGCAGTACTTC
size: NA; D: NA; J: TRBJ1-2; V: TRBV20-1; CDR3: CSASARASYGYTF; DNA: TGCAGTGCTAGTGCGAGGGCCAGCTATGGCTACACCTTC
size: NA; D: NA; J: TRBJ1-3; V: TRBV11-2; CDR3: CASSFPGNSGNTIYF; DNA: TGTGCCAGCAGCTTCCCCGGGAACTCTGGAAACACCATATATTTT
size: NA; D: TRBD1; J: TRBJ1-5; V: TRBV27; CDR3: CASSTGQGGVQPQHF; DNA: TGTGCCAGCAGTACCGGACAGGGGGGGGTTCAGCCCCAGCATTTT
size: NA; D: TRBD2; J: TRBJ2-7; V: TRBV27; CDR3: CASSPDPGRLHYEQYF; DNA: TGTGCCAGCAGCCCGGACCCCGGGAGGCTCCACTACGAGCAGTACTTC
size: NA; D: NA; J: TRBJ2-7; V: TRBV27; CDR3: CASSPTPTYEQYF; DNA: TGTGCCAGCAGCCCGACACCGACCTACGAGCAGTACTTC
size: NA; D: NA; J: TRBJ1-2; V: TRBV28; CDR3: CASSLGQNNYGYTF; DNA: TGTGCCAGCAGTTTGGGCCAGAATAACTATGGCTACACCTTC
size: few; D: NA; J: TRBJ1-5; V: TRBV4-1; CDR3: CASSPGLGAQPQHF; DNA: TGCGCCAGCAGCCCCGGACTGGGGGCCCAGCCCCAGCATTTT
size: NA; D: NA; J: TRBJ1-2; V: TRBV11-2; CDR3: CASSSSGREGWGYTF; DNA: TGTGCCAGCAGCTCCTCCGGCAGGGAAGGTTGGGGCTACACCTTC
size: NA; D: TRBD1; J: TRBJ1-6; V: TRBV6-6; CDR3: CASSQGQDNSPLHF; DNA: TGTGCCAGCAGTCAGGGACAGGATAATTCACCCCTCCACTTT
size: NA; D: TRBD1; J: TRBJ1-1; V: TRBV7-2; CDR3: CASSFPGQGASGTEAFF; DNA: TGTGCCAGCAGCTTCCCGGGACAGGGGGCGAGCGGCACTGAAGCTTTCTTT
size: NA; D: TRBD1; J: TRBJ2-1; V: TRBV18; CDR3: CASSPPGTGDYNEQFF; DNA: TGTGCCAGCTCACCACCGGGGACAGGGGATTACAATGAGCAGTTCTTC
size: NA; D: NA; J: TRBJ1-1; V: TRBV21-1; CDR3: CASSSKSTGDFREMNTEAFF; DNA: TGTGCCAGCAGCTCGAAGTCGACAGGGGATTTTAGGGAGATGAACACTGAAGCTTTCTTT
size: NA; D: NA; J: TRBJ2-2; V: TRBV27; CDR3: CASSKLKSGRTGELFF; DNA: TGTGCCAGCAGCAAACTCAAGTCGGGTAGGACCGGGGAGCTGTTTTTT
size: NA; D: NA; J: TRBJ2-2; V: TRBV18; CDR3: CASSPGLTNTGELFF; DNA: TGTGCCAGCTCACCAGGTCTGACTAACACCGGGGAGCTGTTTTTT
size: NA; D: NA; J: TRBJ1-5; V: TRBV30; CDR3: CAWSSGGDSQPQHF; DNA: TGTGCCTGGAGTTCGGGGGGAGACAGTCAGCCCCAGCATTTT
size: NA; D: TRBD1; J: TRBJ1-2; V: TRBV5-1; CDR3: CASSLRQGGPYGYTF; DNA: TGCGCCAGCAGCCTACGACAAGGGGGCCCCTATGGCTACACCTTC
size: NA; D: NA; J: TRBJ2-5; V: TRBV7-3; CDR3: CASSRGSGGYQETQYF; DNA: TGTGCCAGCAGCCGGGGGTCGGGCGGCTACCAAGAGACCCAGTACTTC
size: many; D: NA; J: TRBJ2-5; V: TRBV5-1; CDR3: CASSLVLAETQYF; DNA: TGCGCCAGCAGCTTGGTGTTAGCTGAGACCCAGTACTTC
size: NA; D: NA; J: TRBJ1-1; V: TRBV24-1; CDR3: CATPHPSGAGDTEAFF; DNA: TGTGCCACCCCCCACCCTTCAGGGGCAGGGGACACTGAAGCTTTCTTT
size: NA; D: TRBD2; J: TRBJ2-1; V: TRBV2; CDR3: CASISLLILAGSYNEQFF; DNA: TGTGCCAGCATCTCTCTCCTAATATTAGCGGGCTCCTACAATGAGCAGTTCTTC
size: NA; D: TRBD1; J: TRBJ1-5; V: TRBV18; CDR3: CASSPGTGGDNQPQHF; DNA: TGTGCCAGCTCACCCGGGACAGGGGGGGACAATCAGCCCCAGCATTTT
size: once; D: TRBD1; J: TRBJ1-2; V: TRBV5-6; CDR3: CASFRDRADGYTF; DNA: TGTGCCAGCTTCCGGGACAGGGCAGATGGCTACACCTTC
size: NA; D: NA; J: TRBJ1-2; V: TRBV30; CDR3: CAWDGHEGGYTF; DNA: TGTGCCTGGGACGGACATGAAGGTGGCTACACCTTC
size: NA; D: TRBD2; J: TRBJ2-1; V: TRBV11-1; CDR3: CASSFGLAGGNEQFF; DNA: TGTGCCAGCAGCTTCGGACTAGCGGGAGGGAATGAGCAGTTCTTC
size: NA; D: NA; J: TRBJ2-7; V: TRBV2; CDR3: CASRADSSEQYF; DNA: TGTGCCAGCAGGGCCGACTCTTCCGAGCAGTACTTC
size: NA; D: NA; J: TRBJ1-1; V: TRBV6-5; CDR3: CASSYQGPLFF; DNA: TGTGCCAGCAGTTACCAGGGGCCCCTCTTTTTT